The clone carrying this T cell receptor (beta chain) was picked up a small number of times. These data originate in a study of T cells after somatic rescue of genetic block. Only in-frame clones appear in the TCRdb table, and some are missing; sequencing was by immunoSEQ multiplex PCR. The repertoire consists of about 72,000 clones, with around 90% occurring once and the leading ten covering approximately 2.7%. V lost 2 bases to trimming and J lost 1 base; unmatched junction nucleotides: 4. Germline lookup yields CDR1 SEHNR and CDR2 FQNEAQ (reference sequence). This CDR3 spans 15 amino acids. The receptor was isolated from a man between 25 and 39 years old. The specimen was peripheral blood mononuclear cells (PBMCs). J is TRBJ1-1 and V is TRBV7-9; TRBD1 aligns across 7 bases. The CDR3 here is CASSLQAGGNTEAFF. CDR3 in DNA: TGTGCCAGCAGCTTACAGGCAGGGGGGAACACTGAAGCTTTCTTT.